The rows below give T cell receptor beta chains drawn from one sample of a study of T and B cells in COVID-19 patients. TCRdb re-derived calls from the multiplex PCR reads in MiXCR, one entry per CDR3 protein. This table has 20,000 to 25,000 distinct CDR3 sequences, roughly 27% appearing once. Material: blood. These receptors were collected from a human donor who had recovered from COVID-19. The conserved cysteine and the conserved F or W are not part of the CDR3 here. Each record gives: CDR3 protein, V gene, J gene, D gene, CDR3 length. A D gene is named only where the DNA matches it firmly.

CDR3aa: ASSIPLAGTDTQY
v_gene: TRBV7-9
j_gene: TRBJ2-3
d_gene: TRBD2
len: 13

CDR3aa: IPGLAGGRHNEQF
v_gene: TRBV20-1
j_gene: TRBJ2-1
d_gene: TRBD2
len: 13

CDR3aa: ASSSRDTGTDTQY
v_gene: TRBV5-4
j_gene: TRBJ2-3
d_gene: NA
len: 13

CDR3aa: ASSLAGGSTGELF
v_gene: TRBV6-5
j_gene: TRBJ2-2
d_gene: TRBD2
len: 13

CDR3aa: ASSRTGPPGANVLT
v_gene: TRBV19
j_gene: TRBJ2-6
d_gene: TRBD1
len: 14

CDR3aa: ATSRDWSTGVPYGYT
v_gene: TRBV15
j_gene: TRBJ1-2
d_gene: TRBD1
len: 15

CDR3aa: ASSMRGQGSSYEQY
v_gene: TRBV19
j_gene: TRBJ2-7
d_gene: TRBD1
len: 14

CDR3aa: ASSLFEEEF
v_gene: TRBV5-1
j_gene: TRBJ2-1
d_gene: NA
len: 9

CDR3aa: ASSPRGSGGQRGNEQF
v_gene: TRBV7-9
j_gene: TRBJ2-1
d_gene: TRBD2
len: 16

CDR3aa: ASSPRTYGYT
v_gene: TRBV12-3/TRBV12-4
j_gene: TRBJ1-2
d_gene: NA
len: 10

CDR3aa: ASSWDGMTQY
v_gene: TRBV5-4
j_gene: TRBJ2-5
d_gene: NA
len: 10

CDR3aa: ASSLVSVAPTDTQY
v_gene: TRBV5-6
j_gene: TRBJ2-3
d_gene: NA
len: 14

CDR3aa: ASTLAGGLTYEQY
v_gene: TRBV7-6
j_gene: TRBJ2-7
d_gene: TRBD2
len: 13

CDR3aa: AISEGGFGEQY
v_gene: TRBV10-3
j_gene: TRBJ2-7
d_gene: NA
len: 11

CDR3aa: ASTLTGDTEAF
v_gene: TRBV6-1
j_gene: TRBJ1-1
d_gene: NA
len: 11

CDR3aa: ASSPGQANSNQPQH
v_gene: TRBV7-6
j_gene: TRBJ1-5
d_gene: TRBD1
len: 14

CDR3aa: ASSLVPDTQY
v_gene: TRBV5-6
j_gene: TRBJ2-3
d_gene: NA
len: 10

CDR3aa: ASSLGDREILEAF
v_gene: TRBV5-4
j_gene: TRBJ1-1
d_gene: TRBD1
len: 13

CDR3aa: AWSRTDNSPLH
v_gene: TRBV30
j_gene: TRBJ1-6
d_gene: NA
len: 11

CDR3aa: ASSPRAGTGGEQF
v_gene: TRBV6-5
j_gene: TRBJ2-1
d_gene: TRBD1
len: 13

CDR3aa: ASSGQARSYEQY
v_gene: TRBV19
j_gene: TRBJ2-7
d_gene: TRBD1
len: 12

CDR3aa: ASSPRGTNEKLF
v_gene: TRBV18
j_gene: TRBJ1-4
d_gene: NA
len: 12

CDR3aa: ASSIVGQLQH
v_gene: TRBV19
j_gene: TRBJ1-5
d_gene: NA
len: 10

CDR3aa: ACALADSYTDTQY
v_gene: TRBV30
j_gene: TRBJ2-3
d_gene: TRBD2
len: 13

CDR3aa: ASSQDRNEQF
v_gene: TRBV5-4
j_gene: TRBJ2-1
d_gene: NA
len: 10

CDR3aa: ASNPGANYGYT
v_gene: TRBV5-6
j_gene: TRBJ1-2
d_gene: NA
len: 11

CDR3aa: ASSPPRVNEQF
v_gene: TRBV5-6
j_gene: TRBJ2-1
d_gene: NA
len: 11

CDR3aa: ASSRNELGQGTGYEQY
v_gene: TRBV18
j_gene: TRBJ2-7
d_gene: TRBD1
len: 16

CDR3aa: SVDKIAGVKTQY
v_gene: TRBV29-1
j_gene: TRBJ2-5
d_gene: TRBD2
len: 12

CDR3aa: ASSSGQGASRGTGELF
v_gene: TRBV5-1
j_gene: TRBJ2-2
d_gene: TRBD1
len: 16

CDR3aa: ASIPGVWGEVDEQY
v_gene: TRBV6-5
j_gene: TRBJ2-7
d_gene: NA
len: 14

CDR3aa: ASSPDPEGANEQF
v_gene: TRBV7-9
j_gene: TRBJ2-1
d_gene: NA
len: 13

CDR3aa: AWRGHSSYEQY
v_gene: TRBV30
j_gene: TRBJ2-7
d_gene: NA
len: 11